This T cell receptor beta chain was captured by sequencing in a study of T cells in Graves' hyperthyroidism and ophthalmopathy. Study results and caveats: Most clonotypes expanded in thyroid above 0.001 were likewise present in blood. Ophthalmopathy stood apart from stable hyperthyroidism in a 13 V-J model. Ophthalmopathy prediction by the model preceded onset by a median approximately six months.

CDR1 DFQATT and CDR2 SNEGSKA come from the germline V gene (reference sequence). Trimming left V 5 bases short and J 3 bases short, with 20 bases between. The CDR3 consists of 16 residues. Using RNA transcripts as the source, TCR beta CDR3 regions were amplified. A first-round RT-PCR of the TCR CDR3 used the HTBI primer set. TCRdb independently ran MiXCR on the multiplex PCR reads; one entry per CDR3 protein. The sample has 480,000 or so distinct CDR3 sequences; around 50% are singletons. This clonotype was seen repeatedly, ten times or more. Its antigen is as yet unknown. Diagnostic decisions used clinical symptoms, serum thyroxine and TRAb, thyroid ultrasound and orbital computed tomography.

This chain connects TRBV20-1 to TRBJ1-5; D possibly corresponds to TRBD1 (5 bases). The TCR originated in an adult woman with Graves' disease, either hyperthyroidism or ophthalmopathy (not recorded which). The sample taken for sequencing was peripheral blood or thyroid tissue (not recorded which). DNA of the CDR3: TGCAGTGCTGTATCTTCCGCCGGGACCTACAATCAGCCCCAGCATTTT. Its translation is CSAVSSAGTYNQPQHF.